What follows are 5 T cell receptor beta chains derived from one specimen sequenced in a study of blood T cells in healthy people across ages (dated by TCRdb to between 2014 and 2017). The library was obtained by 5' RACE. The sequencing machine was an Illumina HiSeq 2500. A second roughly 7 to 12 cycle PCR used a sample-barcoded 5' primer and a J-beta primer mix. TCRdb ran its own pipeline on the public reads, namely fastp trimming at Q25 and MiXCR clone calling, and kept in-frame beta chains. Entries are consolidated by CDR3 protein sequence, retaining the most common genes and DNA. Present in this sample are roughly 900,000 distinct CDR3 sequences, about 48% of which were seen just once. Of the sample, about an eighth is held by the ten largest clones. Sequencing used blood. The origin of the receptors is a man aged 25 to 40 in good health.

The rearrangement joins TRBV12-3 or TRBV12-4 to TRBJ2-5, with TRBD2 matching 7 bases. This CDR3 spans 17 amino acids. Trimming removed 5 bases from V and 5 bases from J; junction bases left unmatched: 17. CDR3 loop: CASSTASGKPYGETQYF. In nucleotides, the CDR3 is TGTGCCAGCAGTACTGCTAGCGGAAAACCCTACGGGGAGACCCAGTACTTC.

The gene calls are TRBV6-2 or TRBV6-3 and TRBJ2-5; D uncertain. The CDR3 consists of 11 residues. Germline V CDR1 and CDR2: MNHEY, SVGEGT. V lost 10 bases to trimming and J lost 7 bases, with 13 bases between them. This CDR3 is CATNPGRTQYF. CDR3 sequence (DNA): TGTGCCACGAACCCAGGACGGACCCAGTACTTC.

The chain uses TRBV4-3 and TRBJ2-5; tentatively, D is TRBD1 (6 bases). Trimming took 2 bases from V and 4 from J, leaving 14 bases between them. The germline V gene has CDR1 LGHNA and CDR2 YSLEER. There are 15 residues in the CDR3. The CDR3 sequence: CASSQSRGAGETQYF. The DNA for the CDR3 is TGCGCCAGCAGCCAAAGCAGGGGTGCGGGAGAGACCCAGTACTTC.

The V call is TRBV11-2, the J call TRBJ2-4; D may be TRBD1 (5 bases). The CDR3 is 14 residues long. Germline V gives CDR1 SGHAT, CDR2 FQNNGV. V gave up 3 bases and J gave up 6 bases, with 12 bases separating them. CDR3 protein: CASSFDRGTNIQYF. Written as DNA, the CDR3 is TGTGCCAGCAGCTTCGATAGGGGAACAAACATTCAGTACTTC.

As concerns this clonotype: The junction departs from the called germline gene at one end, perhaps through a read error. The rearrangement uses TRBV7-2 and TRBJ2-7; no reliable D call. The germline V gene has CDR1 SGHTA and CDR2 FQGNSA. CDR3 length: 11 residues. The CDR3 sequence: CASSLGREEYF. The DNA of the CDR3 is TGCGCCAGCAGCTTGGGAAGGGAAGAGTACTTC.